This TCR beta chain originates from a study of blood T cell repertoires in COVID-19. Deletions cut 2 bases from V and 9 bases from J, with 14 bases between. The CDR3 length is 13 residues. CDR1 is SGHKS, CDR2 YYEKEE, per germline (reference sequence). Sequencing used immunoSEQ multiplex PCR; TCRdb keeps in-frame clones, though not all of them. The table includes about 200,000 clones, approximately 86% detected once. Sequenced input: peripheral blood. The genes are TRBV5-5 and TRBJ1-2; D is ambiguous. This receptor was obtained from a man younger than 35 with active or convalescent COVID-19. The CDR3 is CASSFEGGRSYTF. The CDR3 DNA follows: TGTGCCAGCAGCTTTGAGGGAGGTCGAAGCTACACCTTC.